A selection of T cell receptor beta chains follows, all from one sample in a study of vaccination effects on CD4 cells after COVID-19. Sequenced by immunoSEQ multiplex PCR; TCRdb stores in-frame clones only, minus some. The repertoire has about 66,000 clones, approximately 70% of them found once; the top ten carry roughly 25%. These receptors have no identified antigens. The sample in question was CD4+ T cells from PBMCs cultured without peptide, obtained before COVID-19 vaccination. The receptors come from a human donor who had a prior SARS-CoV-2 infection. Both conserved end residues are part of each CDR3. Each record gives: D gene, clone size, V gene, J gene, CDR3 protein, CDR3 DNA. The D gene is left open where the match is weak. Clone size is stated in some rows and not others, as once, few, many or a class when expanded.

NA	NA	TRBV5-4	TRBJ1-6	CAGGRQNSPLHF	TGTGCGGGGGGACGGCAAAATTCACCCCTCCACTTT
NA	NA	TRBV4-3	TRBJ1-3	CASSQDSLSSGNTIYF	TGCGCCAGCAGCCAAGATAGTCTAAGCTCTGGAAACACCATATATTTT
NA	NA	TRBV6-5	TRBJ2-7	CASNPRGVDEQYF	TGTGCCAGCAATCCCAGGGGTGTGGACGAGCAGTACTTC
TRBD2	NA	TRBV11-3	TRBJ2-1	CASSLGQTSGGANEQFF	TGTGCCAGCAGCTTAGGCCAAACTAGCGGGGGGGCGAATGAGCAGTTCTTC
NA	medium-sized	TRBV7-3	TRBJ2-1	CASSLAGLTRQFF	TGTGCCAGCAGCTTAGCCGGACTTACCCGGCAGTTCTTC
TRBD2	NA	TRBV7-2	TRBJ2-7	CASSSRLGLAGPRYEQYF	TGTGCCAGCAGCTCTAGACTGGGACTAGCGGGTCCCCGCTACGAGCAGTACTTC
NA	NA	TRBV5-6	TRBJ2-7	CASSLLGGGLGDEQYF	TGTGCCAGCAGCTTGTTAGGGGGAGGGCTTGGCGACGAGCAGTACTTC
NA	NA	TRBV19	TRBJ2-7	CASSPNYAYEQYF	TGTGCCAGTAGTCCAAACTATGCCTACGAGCAGTACTTC
NA	NA	TRBV28	TRBJ2-7	CASTYLNMAGPPWCYEQYF	TGTGCCAGCACCTATTTAAATATGGCAGGGCCGCCTTGGTGCTACGAGCAGTACTTC
TRBD1	NA	TRBV29-1	TRBJ1-4	CSVSDRVGNEKLFF	TGCAGCGTTTCTGACAGGGTTGGTAATGAAAAACTGTTTTTT
TRBD1	few	TRBV4-2	TRBJ1-1	CASSQGIYRGHVTEAFF	TGTGCCAGCAGCCAAGGAATATACAGGGGGCACGTCACTGAAGCTTTCTTT
NA	NA	TRBV27	TRBJ2-1	CASSLSNRFGGEQFF	TGTGCCAGCAGTTTATCGAATCGTTTCGGGGGTGAGCAGTTCTTC
TRBD2	NA	TRBV6-2/TRBV6-3	TRBJ2-5	CASSGPRTSGGAETQYF	TGTGCCAGCAGTGGGCCACGGACTAGCGGGGGGGCAGAGACCCAGTACTTC
TRBD1	NA	TRBV7-9	TRBJ2-2	CASTGQGSNTGELFF	TGTGCCAGCACCGGACAGGGATCGAACACCGGGGAGCTGTTTTTT
TRBD2	once	TRBV7-2	TRBJ2-1	CASSLRTSGMAVNEQFF	TGTGCCAGCAGCTTAAGGACTAGCGGGATGGCGGTAAATGAGCAGTTCTTC
NA	NA	TRBV2	TRBJ2-7	CASSTPPGGGGGSYEQYF	TGTGCCAGCAGTACCCCCCCCGGAGGAGGGGGGGGATCCTACGAGCAGTACTTC
TRBD1	NA	TRBV2	TRBJ1-2	CASSPDRGSGYTF	TGTGCCAGCAGTCCAGACAGGGGAAGTGGCTACACCTTC
NA	NA	TRBV5-1	TRBJ2-2	CASSLAARANTGELFF	TGCGCCAGCAGCTTGGCCGCCAGGGCGAACACCGGGGAGCTGTTTTTT
TRBD1	few	TRBV30	TRBJ1-2	CAWMRDRPIGYTF	TGTGCCTGGATGAGGGACAGACCCATAGGCTACACCTTC
NA	NA	TRBV9	TRBJ2-1	CASSVDPREYNEQFF	TGTGCCAGCAGCGTAGACCCAAGGGAGTACAATGAGCAGTTCTTC
TRBD2	NA	TRBV5-5	TRBJ2-3	CASSLAGTRGTDTQYF	TGTGCCAGCAGCTTGGCCGGGACTAGGGGCACAGATACGCAGTATTTT
NA	NA	TRBV1	TRBJ2-5	CTSSQDCRAECQETQYF	TGCACCAGCAGCCAAGATTGTCGGGCAGAATGTCAAGAGACCCAGTACTTC
NA	NA	TRBV4-2	TRBJ1-5	CASSQPGTIQPQHF	TGTGCCAGCAGCCAACCCGGGACGATACAGCCCCAGCATTTT
TRBD2	NA	TRBV6-5	TRBJ2-7	CASSPSSGRALF	TGTGCCAGCAGTCCCTCTAGCGGGAGGGCGCTCTTC
NA	few	TRBV4-1	TRBJ2-7	CASSQVVAGTYEQYF	TGCGCCAGCAGCCAAGTAGTCGCAGGAACCTACGAGCAGTACTTC
NA	NA	TRBV19	TRBJ1-5	CASSIGRAQPQHF	TGTGCCAGTAGTATTGGCAGGGCCCAGCCCCAGCATTTT
TRBD2	NA	TRBV10-3	TRBJ2-7	CAISDGGGNYEQYF	TGTGCCATCAGTGACGGCGGGGGGAACTACGAGCAGTACTTC
TRBD1	NA	TRBV5-5	TRBJ1-1	CASRTRGLFNAEAFF	TGTGCCAGCAGGACCAGGGGGCTCTTTAACGCTGAAGCTTTCTTT
NA	NA	TRBV3-1/TRBV3-2	TRBJ2-5	CASSQPSHGSPKTQYF	TGTGCCAGCAGCCAACCGTCGCACGGGAGCCCTAAGACCCAGTACTTC
NA	NA	TRBV29-1	TRBJ1-4	CSVQGPNEKLFF	TGCAGCGTTCAGGGACCTAACGAAAAACTGTTTTTT
NA	NA	TRBV2	TRBJ1-5	CASSDSYSNQPQHF	TGTGCCAGCAGTGACAGCTATAGCAATCAGCCCCAGCATTTT
TRBD1	few	TRBV5-6	TRBJ1-5	CASSLGTGFEYGNQPQHF	TGTGCCAGCAGCTTAGGGACAGGGTTTGAATATGGCAATCAGCCCCAGCATTTT
NA	NA	TRBV30	TRBJ2-1	CAWSWPDEQFF	TGTGCCTGGAGCTGGCCCGATGAGCAGTTCTTC
TRBD2	NA	TRBV5-1	TRBJ2-7	CASSSTPDGGGKYEQYF	TGCGCCAGCAGCTCCACCCCCGACGGCGGGGGAAAATACGAGCAGTACTTC
TRBD2	NA	TRBV28	TRBJ2-1	CASRRGTSGEVYNEQFF	TGTGCCAGCAGGCGAGGGACTAGCGGGGAAGTATACAATGAGCAGTTCTTC
TRBD1	NA	TRBV9	TRBJ1-2	CASSPGTGGRGYTF	TGTGCCAGCAGCCCCGGGACAGGGGGCCGTGGCTACACCTTC
NA	NA	TRBV25-1	TRBJ1-3	CASSDHLSWGDTIYF	TGTGCCAGCAGTGATCACCTATCATGGGGGGACACCATATATTTT
NA	NA	TRBV18	TRBJ1-2	CASSPAGDGYTF	TGTGCCAGCTCACCAGCGGGGGATGGCTACACCTTC
NA	NA	TRBV2	TRBJ1-5	CASSEVTSNQPQHF	TGTGCCAGCAGTGAAGTAACATCTAATCAGCCCCAGCATTTT
NA	NA	TRBV5-8	TRBJ2-5	CASSPGSGRGETQYF	TGTGCCAGCAGCCCGGGGAGCGGCAGGGGCGAGACCCAGTACTTC
NA	few	TRBV7-3	TRBJ2-2	CASSLSAGIGELFF	TGTGCCAGCAGCTTAAGTGCAGGGATCGGGGAGCTGTTTTTT
TRBD2	once	TRBV11-3	TRBJ2-7	CASSGGTSGNLFSYEQYF	TGTGCCAGCAGCGGCGGGACTAGCGGGAACTTATTCTCCTACGAGCAGTACTTC